A single sample is the source of the 27 T cell receptor beta chains below, sequenced in a study of spatial heterogeneity in lung cancer. The time point here: sample taken at primary tumor resection. TCRdb re-called the 5' RACE reads with MiXCR, one entry per CDR3 protein. The data contain several thousand distinct CDR3 sequences, 8.4% of them singletons. Study findings and constraints: Mutation tallies in tumors tracked expanded intratumoral alpha and beta TCR counts.

Which antigens these TCRs recognize remains unknown. The specimen comprised lung tumor tissue, sampled at surgery. The receptors shown here come from a female donor with early-stage non-small cell lung cancer.

Judged by abundance, this clonotype is medium-sized. This chain uses TRBV12-3 or TRBV12-4 with TRBJ2-1; D assignment may be TRBD1 or TRBD2 (5 bases each). The CDR3 runs to 14 residues. The ends were cut back, 8 bases at V and 2 bases at J, with 13 bases in the middle. In DNA form, the CDR3 reads TGTGCCAGCGTCCCGAGGGGCGCCTACAATGAGCAGTTCTTC. It codes for CASVPRGAYNEQFF.

Relative to its sample, this clonotype is medium-sized. This rearrangement joins TRBV24-1 to TRBJ2-1; D possibly corresponds to TRBD2 (6 bases). CDR1 and CDR2 (germline): KGHDR, SFDVKD. V was shortened by 3 bases and J by 3 bases, with 11 bases between the two germline ends. This CDR3 is 15 amino acids long. The chain's CDR3 is CATSDPGTGYNEQFF. The CDR3 region has the DNA TGTGCCACCAGTGATCCTGGGACTGGCTACAATGAGCAGTTCTTC.

Sample share makes this clonotype medium-sized. This sequence joins TRBV12-3 or TRBV12-4 and TRBJ2-1; possibly TRBD1 for D (5 bases). The V end lost 3 bases, the J end lost 8 bases, and 8 bases lay between the germline ends. CDR3 length: 12 amino acids. The CDR3 loop is CASSFLGDEQFF. CDR3 bases: TGTGCCAGCAGTTTTCTAGGGGATGAGCAGTTCTTC.

By share of the sample, this clonotype is medium-sized. V usage is TRBV6-1 and J usage is TRBJ2-1; D not resolved. V was trimmed by 4 bases and J by 5 bases, leaving 15 bases between them. This CDR3 is 15 amino acids long. Germline CDR1 and CDR2: MNHNS and SASEGT. In DNA form, the CDR3 reads TGTGCCAGCAGTGGAGGAATAGGGTTTCACAATGAGCAGTTCTTC. Its translation is CASSGGIGFHNEQFF.

This clonotype is medium-sized by share. The rearrangement links TRBV4-3 to TRBJ1-2; D may be TRBD1 (5 bases). Trimming shortened V by 0 bases and J by 4 bases, and 15 bases separated the two germline ends. This CDR3 is built from 16 residues. Germline V CDR1 and CDR2: LGHNA, YSLEER. CDR3 loop: CASSQDPLGTVYGYTF. DNA of the CDR3: TGCGCCAGCAGCCAAGATCCGCTGGGGACGGTCTATGGCTACACCTTC.

This clonotype turned up a few times. The chain carries TRBV28 and TRBJ1-4; weak D call: TRBD1 (5 bases). This CDR3 has 14 amino acids. The V and J ends lost 6 bases and 6 bases respectively, with 14 bases between them. From germline, CDR1 is MDHEN and CDR2 SYDVKM. DNA for the CDR3: TGTGCCAGCAGCTTCGCGCCAGGGTATGAAAAACTGTTTTTT. Translating it yields CASSFAPGYEKLFF.

Sample share makes this clonotype medium-sized. V and J are TRBV6-5 and TRBJ2-1; D possibly matches TRBD1 or TRBD2 (6 bases each). The V end was cut by 3 bases, the J end by 6 bases, with 9 bases between. Germline assignment: CDR1 MNHEY and CDR2 SVGAGI. This CDR3 comprises 13 residues. CDR3 sequence reads: CASSYGGPNEQFF. In DNA, the CDR3 is TGTGCCAGCAGTTATGGGGGGCCCAATGAGCAGTTCTTC.

There are many counts of this clonotype. The gene calls are TRBV7-6 and TRBJ2-5; D assignment may be TRBD1 or TRBD2 (5 bases each). The CDR3 has 16 residues. With 0 bases removed from V and 5 bases from J, the gap between germline ends came to 16 bases. CDR1 and CDR2 (germline): SGHVS, FNYEAQ. CDR3 sequence: CASSLAGTGTRETQYF. CDR3 coding DNA: TGTGCCAGCAGCTTAGCGGGGACGGGGACGCGTGAGACCCAGTACTTC.

This chain connects TRBV7-3 to TRBJ2-5; D is uncertain. Germline-derived CDR1 and CDR2 are SGHTA and FQGTGA. V was shortened by 5 bases and J by 5 bases, with 18 bases between the two germline ends. The CDR3 contains 15 residues. CDR3 protein: CASSLGIGPKETQYF. Here the CDR3 DNA reads TGTGCCAGCAGCCTGGGGATTGGGCCAAAGGAGACCCAGTACTTC.

This clonotype was counted only a few times. V gene TRBV3-1 combines with J gene TRBJ2-1; D ambiguous. CDR3 length: 14 amino acids. Trimming shortened V by 1 base and J by 7 bases, and 11 bases separated the two germline ends. The V gene's germline CDR1 is LGHDT and CDR2 YNNKEL (reference sequence). CDR3 bases: TGTGCCAGCAGCCAAGGTGCCGGGTATAATGAGCAGTTCTTC. Its translation: CASSQGAGYNEQFF.

This clonotype is medium-sized (0.01 to 0.1%). The genes are TRBV7-6 and TRBJ2-7; D unclear. V lost 3 bases to trimming and J lost 6 bases, with 18 bases between them. The CDR3 covers 15 residues. Germline V lookup: CDR1 SGHVS, CDR2 FNYEAQ. The CDR3 here is CASSFEGFQTGEQYF. The CDR3 coding sequence is TGTGCCAGCAGCTTTGAAGGCTTCCAAACGGGCGAGCAGTACTTC.

In its sample, this clonotype ranks as medium-sized. This sequence joins TRBV28 and TRBJ2-7, with a tentative D call TRBD2 (6 bases). Deletions cut 6 bases from V and 2 bases from J, with 11 bases between. The germline V gene encodes CDR1 MDHEN and CDR2 SYDVKM. This CDR3 is 13 amino acids long. The CDR3 DNA follows: TGTGCCAGCAGACGTCCGGGAGCCTACGAGCAGTACTTC. It translates to CASRRPGAYEQYF.

This clonotype is medium-sized in the sample. V and J are TRBV6-2 or TRBV6-3 and TRBJ1-1, with a tentative D call TRBD1 (6 bases). V lost 6 bases and J 2 bases, leaving 16 bases between the germline ends. The CDR3 loop spans 15 amino acids. Germline assignment: CDR1 MNHEY and CDR2 SVGEGT. Here the CDR3 reads CASRLPWGGNTEAFF. CDR3 coding DNA: TGTGCCAGCAGACTCCCGTGGGGGGGCAACACTGAAGCTTTCTTT.

Many counts were recorded for this clonotype. This chain uses TRBV7-2 with TRBJ2-5; TRBD2 might be the D (6 bases). V lost 10 bases, J lost 5 bases, and 11 bases lay in between. This CDR3 spans 11 amino acids. Germline V gene data show CDR1 as SGHTA and CDR2 as FQGNSA. CDR3 sequence: CAIQEGETQYF. CDR3 sequence (DNA): TGTGCCATCCAGGAGGGGGAGACCCAGTACTTC.

At least ten counts were recorded for this clonotype. The chain employs TRBV5-1 and TRBJ2-7; 9 bases are a match to TRBD1. With 2 bases clipped from V and 2 bases from J, the junction kept 2 bases outside the gene matches. The CDR3 is 14 residues long. Germline lookup yields CDR1 SGHRS and CDR2 YFSETQ. The CDR3: CASSFRDRAYEQYF. The DNA for the CDR3 is TGCGCCAGCAGCTTCCGGGACAGGGCCTACGAGCAGTACTTC. Complete variable domain (other parts from reference TRBV5-1 and TRBJ2-7): KAGVTQTPRYLIKTRGQQVTLSCSPISGHRSVSWYQQTPGQGLQFLFEYFSETQRNKGNFPGRFSGRQFSNSRSEMNVSTLELGDSALYLCASSFRDRAYEQYFGPGTRLTVT.

This clonotype qualifies as medium-sized. This chain connects TRBV3-1 to TRBJ2-1; D may be TRBD2 (5 bases). The CDR3 is made up of 11 amino acids. Trimming cost V 1 base and J 15 bases, with 10 bases left between them. Germline V lookup: CDR1 LGHDT, CDR2 YNNKEL (reference sequence). Here the CDR3 reads CASSQGREGFF. DNA of the CDR3: TGTGCCAGCAGCCAAGGTCGAGAGGGGTTCTTC.

Sample share makes this clonotype medium-sized (0.01 to 0.1%). This rearrangement joins TRBV18 to TRBJ1-5; perhaps TRBD1 as D (5 bases). Between the trimmed V and J ends, which lost 1 base and 0 bases, there was a span of 7 bases. Per germline, CDR1 KGHSH and CDR2 LQKENI. The CDR3 is 15 amino acids. This CDR3 is CASSPLGLSNQPQHF. CDR3 DNA: TGTGCCAGCTCACCACTGGGACTTAGCAATCAGCCCCAGCATTTT.

This clonotype occurred many times. This rearrangement joins TRBV9 to TRBJ2-2; 10 bases match TRBD2. The CDR3 totals 17 residues. The V and J ends lost 7 bases and 6 bases, in that order; junction bases with no gene match: 15. The germline CDR1 and CDR2 sequences are SGDLS and YYNGEE. CDR3 sequence: CASSKQPIAGGAGELFF. The CDR3 DNA follows: TGTGCCAGCTCCAAACAGCCAATAGCGGGGGGTGCCGGGGAGCTGTTTTTT.

This clonotype has a handful of counts. The rearrangement uses TRBV7-2 and TRBJ2-3; TRBD1 matches 8 bases. This CDR3 comprises 15 residues. J gave up 1 base and V 4 bases, and 4 bases lay outside the gene matches. The germline CDR1 and CDR2 sequences are SGHTA and FQGNSA. In DNA form, the CDR3 reads TGTGCCAGCAGCTCGACAGGGGTCGGCACAGATACGCAGTATTTT. Protein: CASSSTGVGTDTQYF.

This clonotype was seen a handful of times. The chain uses TRBV7-2 and TRBJ2-2; D is undetermined. The germline CDR1 and CDR2 sequences are SGHTA and FQGNSA. Trimming took off 0 bases at V and 6 bases at J, with 8 bases between the two ends. The CDR3 totals 14 residues. The chain's CDR3 is CASSLATYAGELFF. CDR3 nucleotides: TGTGCCAGCAGCTTAGCCACGTATGCCGGGGAGCTGTTTTTT.

This clonotype is medium-sized in the sample. The chain employs TRBV5-4 and TRBJ1-1; 7 bases fit TRBD1. J was trimmed by 4 bases and V by 0 bases; bases with no gene match: 3. This CDR3 region has 14 residues. Germline loops: CDR1 SGHNT, CDR2 YYREEE (reference sequence). CDR3 sequence (DNA): TGTGCCAGCAGCTTGGGACAGGGAGTCACTGAAGCTTTCTTT. The encoded protein is CASSLGQGVTEAFF. The complete variable domain, with remaining parts taken from reference TRBV5-4 and TRBJ1-1, reads ETGVTQSPTHLIKTRGQQVTLRCSSQSGHNTVSWYQQALGQGPQFIFQYYREEENGRGNFPPRFSGLQFPNYSSELNVNALELDDSALYLCASSLGQGVTEAFFGQGTRLTVV.

The chain recombines TRBV12-3 or TRBV12-4 with TRBJ2-1, with 13 bases lining up with TRBD2. The CDR3 loop spans 16 amino acids. V lost 6 bases to trimming and J lost 10 bases; unmatched junction nucleotides: 12. Written as DNA, the CDR3 is TGTGCCAGCAGGCAACTACTAGCGGGGGGGCCCGACGAGCAGTTCTTC. Translated: CASRQLLAGGPDEQFF.

By share of the sample, this clonotype is medium-sized. The V call is TRBV7-9, the J call TRBJ2-5; D possibly corresponds to TRBD1 (5 bases). CDR1 and CDR2 (germline): SEHNR, FQNEAQ (reference sequence). V lost 2 bases and J lost 6, with 7 bases in between. CDR3 length: 12 residues. This chain's CDR3 is CASSLRGKTQYF. For the CDR3, the DNA is TGTGCCAGCAGCTTAAGGGGAAAGACCCAGTACTTC.

This clonotype ranks as medium-sized. The chain has TRBV5-1 and TRBJ1-2; 7 bases are shared with TRBD1. Germline V gene lookup returns CDR1 SGHRS and CDR2 YFSETQ. V lost 0 bases and J lost 2; bases outside the gene matches: 4. The CDR3 runs 15 residues. Written as DNA, the CDR3 is TGCGCCAGCAGCTTGGCAGGGACAGTCAACTATGGCTACACCTTC. Encoded protein: CASSLAGTVNYGYTF.

The V and J genes are TRBV20-1 and TRBJ2-1; 9 nucleotides align to TRBD1. Germline values: CDR1 DFQATT, CDR2 SNEGSKA (reference sequence). This CDR3 has 16 amino acids. The V segment lost 8 bases and the J segment 7 bases; nucleotides outside the gene matches: 18. The CDR3 here is CSTRAVRGTGINEQFF. CDR3 sequence (DNA): TGCAGTACCAGGGCCGTGAGGGGGACAGGGATAAATGAGCAGTTCTTC.

J is TRBJ1-1 and V is TRBV12-3 or TRBV12-4, with 7 positions matching TRBD1. With 2 bases clipped from V and 4 bases from J, the junction kept 10 bases outside the gene matches. This CDR3 is built from 16 residues. The CDR3 is CASSLPSRGISTEAFF. CDR3 coding DNA: TGTGCCAGCAGTTTACCCTCCAGGGGGATCAGCACTGAAGCTTTCTTT.

By sample fraction, this clonotype is medium-sized. J is TRBJ1-3 and V is TRBV28; D not certain. Looked up from germline, CDR1 is MDHEN and CDR2 is SYDVKM. The CDR3 contains 15 residues. V was pared by 6 bases and J by 6 bases, with 18 bases between. CDR3 coding DNA: TGTGCCAGCAGAGTAACCCCGGCGGGCGAAAACACCATATATTTT. It encodes CASRVTPAGENTIYF. Using reference TRBV28 and TRBJ1-3 for the parts outside the CDR3, the full variable domain is DVKVTQSSRYLVKRTGEKVFLECVQDMDHENMFWYRQDPGLGLRLIYFSYDVKMKEKGDIPEGYSVSREKKERFSLILESASTNQTSMYLCASRVTPAGENTIYFGEGSWLTVV.